This note documents a single T cell receptor (beta chain) sequence. This CDR3 is 14 amino acids long. V lost 8 bases, J lost 0 bases, and 15 bases lay in between. The sample belongs to a study of shared clonotypes between healthy human individuals. Clones were sequenced by immunoSEQ multiplex PCR, and TCRdb holds only the in-frame ones, with some missing. Among about 680,000 clones listed, approximately 79% were seen once. The TCR sequence derives from a woman aged 30 to 39 in good health. The sample was memory CD4+ T cells sorted from blood. This sample's subset: CD45RA-negative fraction. The chain has TRBV5-3 and TRBJ2-7, with TRBD1 as a possible D gene (6 bases). Being an ORF, TRBV5-3 has a function that is uncertain. This chain's CDR3 is CARHTKGVSYEQYF. The CDR3 DNA reads as TGTGCCAGGCATACTAAGGGGGTCTCCTACGAGCAGTACTTC.